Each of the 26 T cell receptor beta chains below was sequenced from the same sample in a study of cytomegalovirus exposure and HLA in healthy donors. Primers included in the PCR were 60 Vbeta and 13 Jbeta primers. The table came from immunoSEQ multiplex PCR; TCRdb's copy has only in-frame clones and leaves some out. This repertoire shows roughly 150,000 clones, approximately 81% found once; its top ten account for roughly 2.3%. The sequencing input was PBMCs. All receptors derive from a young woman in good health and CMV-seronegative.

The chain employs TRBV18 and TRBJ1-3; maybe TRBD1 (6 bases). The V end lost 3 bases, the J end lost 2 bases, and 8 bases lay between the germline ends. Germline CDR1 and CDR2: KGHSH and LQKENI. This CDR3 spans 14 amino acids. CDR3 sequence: CASSPRGAGNTIYF. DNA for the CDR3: TGTGCCAGCTCACCCAGGGGAGCTGGAAACACCATATATTTT.

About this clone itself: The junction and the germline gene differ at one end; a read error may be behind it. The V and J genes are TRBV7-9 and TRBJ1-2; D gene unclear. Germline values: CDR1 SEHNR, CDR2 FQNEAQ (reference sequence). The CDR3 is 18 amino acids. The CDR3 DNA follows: TGTTCCAGCAGCCCGAGGGCCTCTGGGATGGTAATAAACTATGGCTACACCTTC. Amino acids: CSSSPRASGMVINYGYTF.

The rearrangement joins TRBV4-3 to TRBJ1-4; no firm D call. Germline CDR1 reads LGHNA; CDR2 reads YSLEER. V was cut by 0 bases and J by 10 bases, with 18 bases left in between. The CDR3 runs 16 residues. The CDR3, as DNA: TGCGCCAGCAGCCAAGATCAGGTCAAGGTTGACGGAAAACTGTTTTTT. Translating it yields CASSQDQVKVDGKLFF.

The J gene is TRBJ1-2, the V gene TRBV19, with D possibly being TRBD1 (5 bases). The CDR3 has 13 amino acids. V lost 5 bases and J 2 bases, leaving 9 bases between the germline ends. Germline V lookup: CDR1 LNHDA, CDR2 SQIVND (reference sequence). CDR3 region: CASSAQGNYGYTF. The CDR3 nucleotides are TGTGCCAGTAGTGCCCAGGGAAACTATGGCTACACCTTC.

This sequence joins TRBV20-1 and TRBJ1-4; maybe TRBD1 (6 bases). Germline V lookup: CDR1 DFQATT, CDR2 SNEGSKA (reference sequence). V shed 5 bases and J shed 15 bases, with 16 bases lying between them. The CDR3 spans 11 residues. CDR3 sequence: CSASTGTGLFF. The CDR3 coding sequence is TGCAGTGCTTCTACGGGAACAGGGTTGTTTTTT.

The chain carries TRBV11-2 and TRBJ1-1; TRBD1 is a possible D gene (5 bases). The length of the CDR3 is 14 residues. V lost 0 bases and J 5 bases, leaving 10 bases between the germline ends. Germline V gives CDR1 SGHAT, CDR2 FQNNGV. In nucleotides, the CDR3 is TGTGCCAGCAGCTTAGATCGATACAGGACTGAAGCTTTCTTT. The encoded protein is CASSLDRYRTEAFF.

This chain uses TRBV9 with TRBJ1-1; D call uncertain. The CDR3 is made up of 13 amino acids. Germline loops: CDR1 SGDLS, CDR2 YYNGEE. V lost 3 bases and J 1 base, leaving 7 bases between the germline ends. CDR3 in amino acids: CASSATKNTEAFF. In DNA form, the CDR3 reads TGTGCCAGCAGCGCCACAAAGAACACTGAAGCTTTCTTT. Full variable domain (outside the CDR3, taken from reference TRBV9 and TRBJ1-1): DSGVTQTPKHLITATGQRVTLRCSPRSGDLSVYWYQQSLDQGLQFLIQYYNGEERAKGNILERFSAQQFPDLHSELNLSSLELGDSALYFCASSATKNTEAFFGQGTRLTVV.

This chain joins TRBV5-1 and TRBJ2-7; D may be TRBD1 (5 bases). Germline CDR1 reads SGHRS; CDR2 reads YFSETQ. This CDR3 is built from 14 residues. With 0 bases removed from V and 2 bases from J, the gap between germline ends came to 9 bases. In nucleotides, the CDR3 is TGCGCCAGCAGCTTGGCCCAGGGCCCCTACGAGCAGTACTTC. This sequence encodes CASSLAQGPYEQYF.

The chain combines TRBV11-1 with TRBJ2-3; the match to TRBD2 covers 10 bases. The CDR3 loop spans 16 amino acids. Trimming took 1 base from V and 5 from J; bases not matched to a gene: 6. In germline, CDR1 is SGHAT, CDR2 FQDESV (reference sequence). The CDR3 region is CASSLVPSGRLDTQYF. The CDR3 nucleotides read TGTGCCAGCAGCTTAGTCCCTAGCGGGAGATTAGATACGCAGTATTTT. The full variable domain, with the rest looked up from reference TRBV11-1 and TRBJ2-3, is EAEVAQSPRYKITEKSQAVAFWCDPISGHATLYWYRQILGQGPELLVQFQDESVVDDSQLPKDRFSAERLKGVDSTLKIQPAELGDSAMYLCASSLVPSGRLDTQYFGPGTRLTVL.

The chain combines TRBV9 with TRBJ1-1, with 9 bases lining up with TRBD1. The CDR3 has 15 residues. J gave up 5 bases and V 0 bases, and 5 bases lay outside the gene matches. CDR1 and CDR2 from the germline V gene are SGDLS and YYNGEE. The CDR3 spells CASSVGTGGTTEAFF. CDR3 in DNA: TGTGCCAGCAGCGTAGGCACAGGGGGCACGACTGAAGCTTTCTTT.

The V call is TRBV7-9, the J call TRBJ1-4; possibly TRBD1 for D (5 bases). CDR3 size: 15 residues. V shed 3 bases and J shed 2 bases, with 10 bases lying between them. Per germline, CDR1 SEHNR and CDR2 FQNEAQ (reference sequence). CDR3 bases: TGTGCCAGCAGCTTTAGTGGGGCCACTAATGAAAAACTGTTTTTT. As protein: CASSFSGATNEKLFF.

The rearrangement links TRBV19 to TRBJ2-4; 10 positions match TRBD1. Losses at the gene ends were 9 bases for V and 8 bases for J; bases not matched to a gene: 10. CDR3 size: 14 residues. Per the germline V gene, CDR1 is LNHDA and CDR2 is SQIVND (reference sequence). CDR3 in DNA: TGTGCCAGCGCAATGACAGGGGGCTTTTACATTCAGTACTTC. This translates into CASAMTGGFYIQYF.

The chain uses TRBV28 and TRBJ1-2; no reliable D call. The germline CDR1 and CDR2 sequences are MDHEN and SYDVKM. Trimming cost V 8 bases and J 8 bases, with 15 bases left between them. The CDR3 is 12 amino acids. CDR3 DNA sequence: TGTGCCAGCGGACGTATCGGGGTGGGCTACACCTTC. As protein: CASGRIGVGYTF.

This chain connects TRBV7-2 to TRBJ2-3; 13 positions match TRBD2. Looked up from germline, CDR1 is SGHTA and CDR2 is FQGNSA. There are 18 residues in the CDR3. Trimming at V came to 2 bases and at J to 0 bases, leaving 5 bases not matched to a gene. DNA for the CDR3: TGTGCCAGCAGCTTAACTAGCGGGGGGGAAGGTAGCACAGATACGCAGTATTTT. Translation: CASSLTSGGEGSTDTQYF.

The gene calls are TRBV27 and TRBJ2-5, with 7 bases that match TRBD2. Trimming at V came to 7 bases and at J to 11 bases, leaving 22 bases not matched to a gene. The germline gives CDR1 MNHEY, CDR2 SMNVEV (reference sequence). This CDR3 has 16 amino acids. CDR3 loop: CASTLSAGEFLGEQYF. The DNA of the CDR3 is TGTGCCAGCACCCTCTCGGCGGGAGAGTTCCTAGGGGAGCAGTACTTC.

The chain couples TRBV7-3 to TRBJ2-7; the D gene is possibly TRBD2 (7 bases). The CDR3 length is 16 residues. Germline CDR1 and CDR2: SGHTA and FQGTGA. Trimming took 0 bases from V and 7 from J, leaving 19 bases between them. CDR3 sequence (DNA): TGTGCCAGCAGCTTAACGGCGGGGGCCCCCCGGAGGGAGCAGTACTTC. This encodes CASSLTAGAPRREQYF.

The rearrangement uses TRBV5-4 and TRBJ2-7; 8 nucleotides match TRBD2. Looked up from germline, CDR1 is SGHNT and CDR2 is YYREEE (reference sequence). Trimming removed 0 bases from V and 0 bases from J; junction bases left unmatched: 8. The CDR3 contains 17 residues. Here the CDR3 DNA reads TGTGCCAGCAGCTTGGCCATTGGCGGGAGGAGCTCCTACGAGCAGTACTTC. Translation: CASSLAIGGRSSYEQYF.

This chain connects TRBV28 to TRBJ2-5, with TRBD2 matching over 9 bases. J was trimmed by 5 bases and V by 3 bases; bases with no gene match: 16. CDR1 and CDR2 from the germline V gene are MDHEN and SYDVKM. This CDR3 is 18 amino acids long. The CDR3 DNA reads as TGTGCCAGCAGTTTGCCCCCGGGTTTTAGCGGGAGCGGGGAGACCCAGTACTTC. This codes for CASSLPPGFSGSGETQYF.

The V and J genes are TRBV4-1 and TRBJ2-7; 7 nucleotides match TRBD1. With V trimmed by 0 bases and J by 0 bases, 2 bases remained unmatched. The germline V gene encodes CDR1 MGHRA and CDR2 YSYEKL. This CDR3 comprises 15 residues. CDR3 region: CASSQEGGGSYEQYF. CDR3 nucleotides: TGCGCCAGCAGCCAAGAAGGGGGCGGCTCCTACGAGCAGTACTTC.

The CDR3 here is CASRRRQGGTDTQYF. CDR3 DNA sequence: TGTGCCAGCAGAAGACGACAGGGGGGTACAGATACGCAGTATTTT. The chain combines TRBV6-5 with TRBJ2-3, with 9 bases identical to TRBD1. This CDR3 contains 15 residues. The trim removed 6 bases at V and 3 bases at J, leaving 7 bases unmatched. Germline loops: CDR1 MNHEY, CDR2 SVGAGI.

The CDR3 is CASSLDGGGGQPQHF. The CDR3 DNA follows: TGTGCCAGCAGCTTAGATGGGGGAGGAGGTCAGCCCCAGCATTTT. The rearrangement joins TRBV7-2 to TRBJ1-5; a possible D gene is TRBD1 (5 bases). Trimming removed 1 base from V and 6 bases from J, with 13 bases in between. The CDR3 runs 15 residues. Germline lookup yields CDR1 SGHTA and CDR2 FQGNSA. Supplemented by reference TRBV7-2 and TRBJ1-5, the full variable domain reads GAGVSQSPSNKVTEKGKDVELRCDPISGHTALYWYRQSLGQGLEFLIYFQGNSAPDKSGLPSDRFSAERTGGSVSTLTIQRTQQEDSAVYLCASSLDGGGGQPQHFGDGTRLSIL.

Here the CDR3 reads CASSPGDSAFEAFF. The CDR3 DNA reads as TGTGCCAGCAGCCCCGGGGACAGCGCCTTTGAAGCTTTCTTT. V is TRBV7-8 and J is TRBJ1-1; TRBD1 matches at 7 bases. The V and J ends lost 5 bases and 7 bases, in that order; junction bases with no gene match: 10. The V gene's germline CDR1 is SGHVS and CDR2 FQNEAQ. CDR3 length equals 14 residues.

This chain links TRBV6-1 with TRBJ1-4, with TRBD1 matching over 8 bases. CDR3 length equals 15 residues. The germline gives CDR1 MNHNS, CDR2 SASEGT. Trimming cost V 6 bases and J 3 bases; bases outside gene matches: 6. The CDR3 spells CASSKTGAPNEKLFF. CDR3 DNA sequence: TGTGCCAGCAGCAAGACAGGGGCGCCTAATGAAAAACTGTTTTTT.

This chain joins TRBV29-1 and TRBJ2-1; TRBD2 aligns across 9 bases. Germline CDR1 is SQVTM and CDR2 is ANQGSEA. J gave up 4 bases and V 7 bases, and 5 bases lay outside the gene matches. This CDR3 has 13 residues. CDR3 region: CSGRLADYNEQFF. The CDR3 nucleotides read TGCAGCGGTAGACTAGCGGATTACAATGAGCAGTTCTTC.

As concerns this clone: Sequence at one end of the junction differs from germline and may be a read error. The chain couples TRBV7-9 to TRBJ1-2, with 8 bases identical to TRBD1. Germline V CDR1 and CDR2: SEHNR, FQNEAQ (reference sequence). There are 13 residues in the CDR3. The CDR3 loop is CSSSEGQGVRYTF. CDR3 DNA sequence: TGTTCCAGCAGCGAAGGACAGGGCGTTCGCTACACCTTC.

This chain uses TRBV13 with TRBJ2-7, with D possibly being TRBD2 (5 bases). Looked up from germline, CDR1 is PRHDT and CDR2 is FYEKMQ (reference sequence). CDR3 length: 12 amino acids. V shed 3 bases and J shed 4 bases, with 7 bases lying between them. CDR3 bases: TGTGCCAGCAGCTTGGGAGTGTACGAGCAGTACTTC. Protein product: CASSLGVYEQYF.